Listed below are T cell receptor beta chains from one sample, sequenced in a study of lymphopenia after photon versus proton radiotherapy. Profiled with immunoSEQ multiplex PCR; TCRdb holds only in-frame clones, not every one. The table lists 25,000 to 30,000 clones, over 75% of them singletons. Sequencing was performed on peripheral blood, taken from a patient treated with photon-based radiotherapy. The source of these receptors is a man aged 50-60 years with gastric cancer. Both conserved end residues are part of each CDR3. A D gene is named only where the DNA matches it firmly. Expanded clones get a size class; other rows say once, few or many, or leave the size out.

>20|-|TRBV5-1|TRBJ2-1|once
TGCGCCAGCAGCTTGGAACCCAGGGGACCCTCTAGAGGCCCCTACAATGAGCAGTTCTTC
CASSLEPRGPSRGPYNEQFF
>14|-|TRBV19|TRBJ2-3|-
TGTGCCAGTAGTATAGACGGGGGTTCAGATACGCAGTATTTT
CASSIDGGSDTQYF
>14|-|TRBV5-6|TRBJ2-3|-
TGTGCCAGCAGTTCGGGACATAGCACAGATACGCAGTATTTT
CASSSGHSTDTQYF
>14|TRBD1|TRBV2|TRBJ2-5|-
TGTGCCACCCAGAGGGACAGGGGGCAGGAGACCCAGTACTTC
CATQRDRGQETQYF
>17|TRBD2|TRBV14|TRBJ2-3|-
TGTGCCAGCAGTCGGACTAGCGGGGGTTACCGCACAGATACGCAGTATTTT
CASSRTSGGYRTDTQYF
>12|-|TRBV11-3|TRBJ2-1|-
TGTGCCAGCAGCTTAGGCGGACGTGAGCAGTTCTTC
CASSLGGREQFF
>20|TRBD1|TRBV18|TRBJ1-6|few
TGTGCCAGCTCACCACTGAACCGGGACAGGCGTTACGGGTTTGGTTCACCCCTCCACTTT
CASSPLNRDRRYGFGSPLHF
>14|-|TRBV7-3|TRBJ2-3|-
TGTGCCAGCAGCCTCCGGAGGGTACGAGATACGCAGTATTTT
CASSLRRVRDTQYF
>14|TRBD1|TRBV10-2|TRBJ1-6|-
TGCGCCAGCAGTTCGGGACAGAGGAATTCACCCCTCCACTTT
CASSSGQRNSPLHF
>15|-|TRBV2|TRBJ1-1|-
TGTGCCAGGGTACCCCCTGTCGCGGAGGTAACTGAAGCTTTCTTT
CARVPPVAEVTEAFF
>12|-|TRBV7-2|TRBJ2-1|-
TGTGCCAGCAGCCCTAGGGTAGGTGAGCAGTTCTTC
CASSPRVGEQFF
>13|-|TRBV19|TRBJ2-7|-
TGTGCCAGTAGTGTCCGTGGCTCCTACGAGCAGTACTTC
CASSVRGSYEQYF
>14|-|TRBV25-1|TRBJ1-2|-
TGTGCCAGCAGTGAAGCTGAGGGGTTGAGGGGCTACACCTTC
CASSEAEGLRGYTF
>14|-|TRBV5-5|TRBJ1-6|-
TGTGCCAGCAGCTTGGGGGCGCGGAATTCACCCCTCCACTTT
CASSLGARNSPLHF
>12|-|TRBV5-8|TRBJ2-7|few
TGTGCCAGCAGCTGGTGGAGCAACGAGCAGTACTTC
CASSWWSNEQYF
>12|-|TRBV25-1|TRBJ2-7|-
TGTGCCAGCAGTTGGGACACCTACGAGCAGTACTTC
CASSWDTYEQYF
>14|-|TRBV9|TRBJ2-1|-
TGTGCCAGCAGCGTAGCTACTGGGGGGGCAGAGCAGTTCTTC
CASSVATGGAEQFF
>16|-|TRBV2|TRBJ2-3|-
TGTGCCAGCAGTGAATTTGGCGGCCAGGGAGAGGATACGCAGTATTTT
CASSEFGGQGEDTQYF
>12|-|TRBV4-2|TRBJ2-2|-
TGTGCCAGCAGCGCCCACACCGGGGAGCTGTTTTTT
CASSAHTGELFF
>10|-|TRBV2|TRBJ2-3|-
TGTGCCAGCCAACGAGATACGCAGTATTTT
CASQRDTQYF
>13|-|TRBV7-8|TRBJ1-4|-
TGTGCCAGCAGCCGAACCCGAAATGAAAAACTGTTTTTT
CASSRTRNEKLFF
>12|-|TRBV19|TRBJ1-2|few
TGTGCCAGTAGTATTGTACAGGGAAGCTACACCTTC
CASSIVQGSYTF
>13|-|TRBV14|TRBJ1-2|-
TGTGCCAGCAGCCAAACACCGGGCTATGGCTACACCTTC
CASSQTPGYGYTF
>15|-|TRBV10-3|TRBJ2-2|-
TGTGCCATCAGGACTCCTAGGACAGACACCGGGGAGCTGTTTTTT
CAIRTPRTDTGELFF
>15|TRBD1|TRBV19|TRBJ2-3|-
TGTGCCAGTACCACGGGACAGGGGAGCACAGATACGCAGTATTTT
CASTTGQGSTDTQYF
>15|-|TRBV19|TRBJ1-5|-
TGTGCCAGTAGTGCACAGGGCAGGGGCAATCAGCCCCAGCATTTT
CASSAQGRGNQPQHF
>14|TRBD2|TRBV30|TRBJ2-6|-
TGTGCCTGGGATAGCGGGGCTGGGGCCAACGTCCTGACTTTC
CAWDSGAGANVLTF
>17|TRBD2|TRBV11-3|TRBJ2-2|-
TGTGCCAGCAGCTGGACTAGCGGGGGGATAAGTTCCGGGGAGCTGTTTTTT
CASSWTSGGISSGELFF
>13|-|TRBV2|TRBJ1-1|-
TGTGCCAGCAAAAACGTAATCAACACTGAAGCTTTCTTT
CASKNVINTEAFF
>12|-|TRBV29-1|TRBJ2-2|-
TGCAGCGTTGGACAGAACACCGGGGAGCTGTTTTTT
CSVGQNTGELFF
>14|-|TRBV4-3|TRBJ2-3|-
TGCGCCAGCAGCCAAGGGAGGGGGCCAGATACGCAGTATTTT
CASSQGRGPDTQYF
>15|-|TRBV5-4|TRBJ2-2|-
TGTGCCAGCAGCTTGGTACGTGGAAACACCGGGGAGCTGTTTTTT
CASSLVRGNTGELFF
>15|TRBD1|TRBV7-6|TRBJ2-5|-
TGTGCCAGCATTCTCAACAGGGGCACCCAAGAGACCCAGTACTTC
CASILNRGTQETQYF
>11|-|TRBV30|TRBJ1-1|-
TGTGCCTGGAGTGTACCCGGGGGACCTTTCTTT
CAWSVPGGPFF
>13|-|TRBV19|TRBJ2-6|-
TGTGCCAGTAGTATAGCAGGGGCCAACGTCCTGACTTTC
CASSIAGANVLTF
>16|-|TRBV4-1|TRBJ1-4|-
TGCGCCAGCAGCCAAGATCGGGCGGGGGCCGGTGAAAAACTGTTTTTT
CASSQDRAGAGEKLFF